This TCR beta chain was sequenced during a study of OX40 agonist ivuxolimab in advanced cancers. Trimming removed 5 bases at V and 10 bases at J, with 18 bases between. The CDR3 is made up of 14 amino acids. Germline values: CDR1 ENHRY, CDR2 SYGVKD. TCRdb's table, derived via immunoSEQ multiplex PCR, lists solely in-frame clones and lacks some. The sample has about 42,000 clones; approximately 92% are singletons. This chain joins TRBV10-3 and TRBJ2-1, with a weak D call TRBD1 (5 bases). This TCR came from an adult with an advanced solid tumor such as melanoma, head and neck, liver or kidney cancer. Sequenced material: CD4+ or CD8+ T cells sorted from blood, taken in a trial of the OX40 agonist ivuxolimab. This chain's CDR3 is CAISQGNPGHEQFF. CDR3 DNA sequence: TGTGCCATCAGTCAAGGGAATCCAGGGCACGAGCAGTTCTTC.